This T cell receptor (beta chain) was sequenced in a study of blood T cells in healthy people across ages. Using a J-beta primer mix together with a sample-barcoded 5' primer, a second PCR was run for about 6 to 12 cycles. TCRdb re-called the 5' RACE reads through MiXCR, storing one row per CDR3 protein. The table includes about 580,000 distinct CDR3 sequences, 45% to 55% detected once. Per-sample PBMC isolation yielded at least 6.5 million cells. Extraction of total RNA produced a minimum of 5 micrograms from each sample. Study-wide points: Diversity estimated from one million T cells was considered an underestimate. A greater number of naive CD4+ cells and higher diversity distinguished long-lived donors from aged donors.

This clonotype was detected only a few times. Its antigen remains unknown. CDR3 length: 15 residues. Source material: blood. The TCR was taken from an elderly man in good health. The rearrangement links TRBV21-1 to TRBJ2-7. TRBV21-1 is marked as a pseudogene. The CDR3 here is CASSNYRPLAYEQYF. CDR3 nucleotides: TGTGCCAGCAGCAATTACCGACCCTTGGCCTACGAGCAGTACTTC.